These T cell receptor beta chains were read from a single sample in a study of OX40 agonist ivuxolimab in advanced cancers. Produced via immunoSEQ multiplex PCR; TCRdb's table is partial and in-frame only. The sample shows 70,000 to 95,000 clones, roughly 92% of them seen only once. The sample in question was CD4+ or CD8+ T cells sorted from blood, obtained in a trial of the OX40 agonist ivuxolimab. All receptors derive from an adult with an advanced solid tumor such as melanoma, head and neck, liver or kidney cancer. CDR3s include the opening cysteine and the closing phenylalanine or tryptophan. D genes are given only for firm matches. Size values are once, few and many counts, or a class for expanded clones, and some rows have none.

D: TRBD2; size: NA; J: TRBJ2-4; V: TRBV15; DNA: TGTGCCACCAGCAGAGAATTTGGCGGGAGAAACATTCAGTACTTC; CDR3: CATSREFGGRNIQYF
D: NA; size: NA; J: TRBJ2-7; V: TRBV27; DNA: TGTGCCAGCAGTTTAATAACAGCGCCTTACGAGCAGTACTTC; CDR3: CASSLITAPYEQYF
D: TRBD1; size: NA; J: TRBJ2-4; V: TRBV11-3; DNA: TGTGCCAGCAGCTATAGTACAGGGGCCATTCAGTACTTC; CDR3: CASSYSTGAIQYF
D: TRBD1; size: NA; J: TRBJ2-7; V: TRBV15; DNA: TGTGCCACCAGCAGAGATCCTGGGACAGGGGGGCACGAGCAGTACTTC; CDR3: CATSRDPGTGGHEQYF
D: TRBD1; size: NA; J: TRBJ1-1; V: TRBV4-1; DNA: TGCACCAGCAGCCTAGGACAGGGGACTGAAGCTTTCTTT; CDR3: CTSSLGQGTEAFF
D: NA; size: NA; J: TRBJ2-2; V: TRBV13; DNA: TGTGCCAGCAGCTTAGGGAGTTCCACCGGGGAGCTGTTTTTT; CDR3: CASSLGSSTGELFF
D: TRBD2; size: NA; J: TRBJ2-1; V: TRBV11-2; DNA: TGTGCCAGCAGCTTAGGCCCGCGGGAGTGGGGTGAGCAGTTCTTC; CDR3: CASSLGPREWGEQFF
D: NA; size: few; J: TRBJ2-7; V: TRBV19; DNA: TGTGCCAGTAGCCCTGGACTATCCGAGCAGTACTTC; CDR3: CASSPGLSEQYF
D: TRBD2; size: NA; J: TRBJ2-2; V: TRBV27; DNA: TGTGCCAGCAGAACCCCGAGGGTACTAGCGGGACAGACCGGGGAGCTGTTTTTT; CDR3: CASRTPRVLAGQTGELFF
D: TRBD1; size: few; J: TRBJ2-6; V: TRBV9; DNA: TGTGCCAGCAGCGAGGGGCGGACAGGGATCGGGGCCAACGTCCTGACTTTC; CDR3: CASSEGRTGIGANVLTF
D: NA; size: NA; J: TRBJ2-7; V: TRBV5-6; DNA: TGTGCCAGCAGCTTGGAGATTCGGGGGTTGTTTAACGAGCAGTACTTC; CDR3: CASSLEIRGLFNEQYF
D: NA; size: NA; J: TRBJ1-2; V: TRBV2; DNA: TGTGCCAGCAGTGAAGCAGGGGACAACTATGGCTACACCTTC; CDR3: CASSEAGDNYGYTF
D: NA; size: NA; J: TRBJ2-7; V: TRBV5-4; DNA: TGTGCCAGCAGCAGCCCTCAGTACTTC; CDR3: CASSSPQYF
D: TRBD1; size: once; J: TRBJ1-2; V: TRBV11-2; DNA: TGTGCCAGCAGCTTTCTACAGGGGGCTAAGGGCTACACCTTC; CDR3: CASSFLQGAKGYTF
D: NA; size: NA; J: TRBJ1-6; V: TRBV6-5; DNA: TGTGCCAGCAGCACACCAACAGCTAGCGGATTAGCCCTCCACTTT; CDR3: CASSTPTASGLALHF
D: NA; size: medium-sized; J: TRBJ2-5; V: TRBV7-2; DNA: TGTGCCAGCAGCTTCGTGACAGGATCGCAAGAGACCCAGTACTTC; CDR3: CASSFVTGSQETQYF
D: NA; size: NA; J: TRBJ2-3; V: TRBV13; DNA: TGTGCCAGCAGCTTAGAAAACACAGATACGCAGTATTTT; CDR3: CASSLENTDTQYF
D: TRBD2; size: NA; J: TRBJ2-7; V: TRBV19; DNA: TGTGCCAGTAGTCCTGGGACTAGCGGAGGTTACGAGCAGTACTTC; CDR3: CASSPGTSGGYEQYF
D: NA; size: NA; J: TRBJ2-2; V: TRBV29-1; DNA: TGCAGCGGGAGGGACAGTTCGAACACCGGGGAGCTGTTTTTT; CDR3: CSGRDSSNTGELFF
D: NA; size: NA; J: TRBJ2-5; V: TRBV7-6; DNA: TGTGCCAGCAGCTACAGGGAAAAGACCCAGTACTTC; CDR3: CASSYREKTQYF
D: NA; size: NA; J: TRBJ2-7; V: TRBV6-6; DNA: TGTGCCAGCAGCCCGCTCGGTAGCTCCTACGAGCAGTACTTC; CDR3: CASSPLGSSYEQYF
D: TRBD1; size: NA; J: TRBJ1-2; V: TRBV30; DNA: TGTGCCTGGAGTGAGGGGGGACAGGGTAACTATGGCTACACCTTC; CDR3: CAWSEGGQGNYGYTF
D: NA; size: NA; J: TRBJ2-7; V: TRBV5-6; DNA: TGTGCCAGCAGCTTGGGTCTAGTTGTGTACGAGCAGTACTTC; CDR3: CASSLGLVVYEQYF
D: TRBD1; size: NA; J: TRBJ1-5; V: TRBV19; DNA: TGTGCCAGTGGGGTGCCCCAGGGGGCGCCCGGTCAGGAGCATTTT; CDR3: CASGVPQGAPGQEHF
D: NA; size: NA; J: TRBJ2-7; V: TRBV5-6; DNA: TGTGCCAGCAGCTTCGGCCTAGGGGGTCTAAGGTTGCAGTACTTC; CDR3: CASSFGLGGLRLQYF
D: TRBD1; size: NA; J: TRBJ1-6; V: TRBV25-1; DNA: TGTGCCAGCAAACAGGGGAACCGTAATTCACCCCTCCACTTT; CDR3: CASKQGNRNSPLHF
D: TRBD1; size: NA; J: TRBJ2-7; V: TRBV13; DNA: TGTGCCAGCAGCTCAGACAGGGGCTACGAGCAGTACTTC; CDR3: CASSSDRGYEQYF
D: NA; size: NA; J: TRBJ1-1; V: TRBV25-1; DNA: TGTGCCAGCACTGGCGGGGGTGAAGCTTTCTTT; CDR3: CASTGGGEAFF
D: TRBD1; size: NA; J: TRBJ1-5; V: TRBV27; DNA: TGTGCCAGCAGCCCCAGGGGGGCTAGCAATCAGCCCCAGCATTTT; CDR3: CASSPRGASNQPQHF
D: NA; size: NA; J: TRBJ1-5; V: TRBV4-2; DNA: TGTGCCAGCAGCCAAGATGGTCTCAATCAGCCCCAGCATTTT; CDR3: CASSQDGLNQPQHF
D: TRBD2; size: NA; J: TRBJ2-1; V: TRBV5-4; DNA: TGTGCCAGCAGCTTGCTTAGCGGGGGGGGAAATGAGCAGTTCTTC; CDR3: CASSLLSGGGNEQFF
D: NA; size: few; J: TRBJ1-1; V: TRBV19; DNA: TGTGCCAGTAGGATTCAGGCGAACACTGAAGCTTTCTTT; CDR3: CASRIQANTEAFF
D: TRBD1; size: NA; J: TRBJ2-3; V: TRBV5-5; DNA: TGTGCCAGCAGGTACCGGGACAGGTCCACAGATACGCAGTATTTT; CDR3: CASRYRDRSTDTQYF
D: NA; size: NA; J: TRBJ1-1; V: TRBV5-6; DNA: TGTGCCAGCAGCCCGGGGCCGTCGGACACTGAAGCTTTCTTT; CDR3: CASSPGPSDTEAFF
D: NA; size: NA; J: TRBJ1-2; V: TRBV15; DNA: TGTGCCACCAGCAGTGTCGTCGGGGGGCTTGGCTACACCTTC; CDR3: CATSSVVGGLGYTF
D: NA; size: NA; J: TRBJ1-1; V: TRBV19; DNA: TGTGCCAGTAGTATACGGGGACACCTTGAAGCTTTCTTT; CDR3: CASSIRGHLEAFF
D: NA; size: NA; J: TRBJ2-2; V: TRBV4-1; DNA: TGCGCCAGCAGCCAAGATCGCGCTAGCACGGGTAGGGAGCTGTTTTTT; CDR3: CASSQDRASTGRELFF
D: TRBD2; size: NA; J: TRBJ2-7; V: TRBV11-2; DNA: TGTGCCAGCAGCTGGGGACTAGCGGGGGCATACGAGCAGTACTTC; CDR3: CASSWGLAGAYEQYF
D: NA; size: once; J: TRBJ1-3; V: TRBV7-6; DNA: TGTGCCAGCAGCTTAGGACCACAGGGACTCTCTGGAAACACCATATATTTT; CDR3: CASSLGPQGLSGNTIYF
D: NA; size: once; J: TRBJ2-6; V: TRBV19; DNA: TGTGCCAGTAGTATCAGGGGACGGAACTCTGGGGCCAACGTCCTGACTTTC; CDR3: CASSIRGRNSGANVLTF
D: NA; size: NA; J: TRBJ1-5; V: TRBV6-5; DNA: TGTGCCAGCAGTTGGGGAAGGAATCAGCCCCAGCATTTT; CDR3: CASSWGRNQPQHF
D: NA; size: NA; J: TRBJ1-1; V: TRBV9; DNA: TGTGCCAGCAGCGTAGCCGAACCGGGCTGGAACACTGAAGCTTTCTTT; CDR3: CASSVAEPGWNTEAFF
D: TRBD2; size: NA; J: TRBJ2-3; V: TRBV4-3; DNA: TGCGCCAGCAGCCCCGTCGGGTGGGGGGGGAAAACAGATACGCAGTATTTT; CDR3: CASSPVGWGGKTDTQYF
D: NA; size: once; J: TRBJ2-3; V: TRBV6-5; DNA: TGTGCCAGCAGTTACTCCCCGACAGGCTCCACAGATACGCAGTATTTT; CDR3: CASSYSPTGSTDTQYF
D: TRBD2; size: NA; J: TRBJ2-2; V: TRBV5-4; DNA: TGTGCCAGCAGCCCTGGACTAGCGGGGGTCCCCGGGGAGCTGTTTTTT; CDR3: CASSPGLAGVPGELFF
D: NA; size: once; J: TRBJ2-7; V: TRBV4-1; DNA: TGCGCCAGCAGCCAAGATGAGGCAGCCTCCTACTCCTACGAGCAGTACTTC; CDR3: CASSQDEAASYSYEQYF
D: TRBD2; size: once; J: TRBJ2-1; V: TRBV27; DNA: TGTGCCAGCAGTTCGCTAGCGGGGGGGCCAGAGTTCTTC; CDR3: CASSSLAGGPEFF
D: NA; size: NA; J: TRBJ2-2; V: TRBV7-6; DNA: TGTGCCAGCAGCTTAGGGGCGAACACCGGGGAGCTGTTTTTT; CDR3: CASSLGANTGELFF
D: NA; size: NA; J: TRBJ1-1; V: TRBV11-2; DNA: TGTGCCAGCAGCTTAGAAGACACCCCTTACACTGAAGCTTTCTTT; CDR3: CASSLEDTPYTEAFF
D: NA; size: NA; J: TRBJ2-7; V: TRBV2; DNA: TGTGCCAGCAGTAACAGGGTTCATCACCACGAGCAGTACTTC; CDR3: CASSNRVHHHEQYF
D: NA; size: NA; J: TRBJ1-1; V: TRBV4-1; DNA: TGCGCCAGCAGCCAAGACCGGGGTTCCTACACTGAAGCTTTCTTT; CDR3: CASSQDRGSYTEAFF
D: TRBD1; size: NA; J: TRBJ1-3; V: TRBV9; DNA: TGTGCCAGCAGCGTAGAGGGCACGGGACAGGGCACATGCTCTGGAAACACCATATATTTT; CDR3: CASSVEGTGQGTCSGNTIYF
D: NA; size: NA; J: TRBJ1-5; V: TRBV27; DNA: TGTGCCAGCTCAACAGGACTGGGACAGCCCCAGCATTTT; CDR3: CASSTGLGQPQHF
D: NA; size: NA; J: TRBJ2-7; V: TRBV7-6; DNA: TGTGCCAGCAGCTTATCCGCAGGGGCAATCGACGAGCAGTACTTC; CDR3: CASSLSAGAIDEQYF
D: TRBD2; size: NA; J: TRBJ2-3; V: TRBV5-1; DNA: TGCGCCAGCAGCTTGGATGGCGGGAGGGCCCTGGCAGATACGCAGTATTTT; CDR3: CASSLDGGRALADTQYF
D: NA; size: NA; J: TRBJ2-7; V: TRBV28; DNA: TGTGCCAGCAGTCCTTGGGGCTACGAGCAGTACTTC; CDR3: CASSPWGYEQYF
D: NA; size: NA; J: TRBJ1-1; V: TRBV7-8; DNA: TGTGCCAGCAGCCCACCAACCCTATCAAGGGGTGAAGCTTTCTTT; CDR3: CASSPPTLSRGEAFF
D: NA; size: NA; J: TRBJ1-1; V: TRBV30; DNA: TGTGCCTGGAGCTGGGGAGGGAACACTGAAGCTTTCTTT; CDR3: CAWSWGGNTEAFF
D: NA; size: NA; J: TRBJ1-4; V: TRBV2; DNA: TGTGCCAGCAAAGGGCCAACTAATGAAAAACTGTTTTTT; CDR3: CASKGPTNEKLFF